One and the same sample provided the 19 T cell receptor beta chains below, sequenced in a study of long-term antiretroviral therapy in people with HIV. The assay, immunoSEQ v3.0, was run at survey level. Produced via immunoSEQ multiplex PCR; TCRdb's table is partial and in-frame only. This repertoire shows 35,000 to 45,000 clones, around 94% found once; its top ten account for roughly 4%. The specimen was unsorted PBMCs, collected 4.1 years after starting antiretroviral therapy. Every receptor here comes from a woman between 45 and 65 years old with HIV.

This clone turned up a few times. The V gene is TRBV28, the J gene TRBJ2-7, with D tentatively TRBD2 (6 bases). Looked up from germline, CDR1 is MDHEN and CDR2 is SYDVKM. This CDR3 contains 12 residues. The ends were cut back, 2 bases at V and 6 bases at J, with 8 bases in the middle. DNA of the CDR3: TGTGCCAGCAGTTTAGGAGGGCCCGAGCAGTACTTC. It encodes CASSLGGPEQYF.

V and J are TRBV9 and TRBJ2-7, with TRBD1 matching 8 bases. CDR1 is SGDLS and CDR2 is YYNGEE in the germline V gene. The J segment lost 4 bases and the V segment lost 4 bases, leaving 10 bases of the junction unmatched. The CDR3 is 15 amino acids. DNA for the CDR3: TGTGCCAGCAGCCCAACCGGACAGGGATGGTACGAGCAGTACTTC. Translating gives CASSPTGQGWYEQYF.

The J gene is TRBJ2-3, the V gene TRBV7-2; D call uncertain. With 5 bases removed from V and 0 bases from J, the gap between germline ends came to 12 bases. Germline V gene data show CDR1 as SGHTA and CDR2 as FQGNSA. This CDR3 spans 15 amino acids. CDR3: CASSALRASTDTQYF. As DNA, the CDR3 is TGTGCCAGCAGCGCCCTACGTGCGAGCACAGATACGCAGTATTTT.

The chain is built from TRBV7-2 and TRBJ2-7; 8 bases match TRBD2. This CDR3 comprises 16 residues. V trimming: 5 bases; J trimming: 7 bases; junction bases outside the gene matches: 16. Germline CDR1 and CDR2: SGHTA and FQGNSA. CDR3 sequence reads: CASSPPGTSRKEEQYF. CDR3 coding DNA: TGTGCCAGCAGCCCACCGGGGACTAGTAGAAAGGAGGAGCAGTACTTC.

This chain connects TRBV7-9 to TRBJ2-1, with 8 bases lining up with TRBD2. Germline V CDR1 and CDR2: SEHNR, FQNEAQ (reference sequence). The CDR3 totals 15 residues. V gave up 1 base and J gave up 7 bases; unmatched junction bases: 6. The CDR3 spells CASSLDPGGLNEQFF. In DNA, the CDR3 is TGTGCCAGCAGCTTAGATCCGGGGGGGCTTAATGAGCAGTTCTTC.

The CDR3 reads CAISETRDSYEQYF. CDR3 in DNA: TGTGCCATCAGTGAAACCCGGGACAGCTACGAGCAGTACTTC. The rearrangement links TRBV10-3 to TRBJ2-7; TRBD1 matches 7 bases. J was trimmed by 3 bases and V by 3 bases; bases with no gene match: 5. CDR1 and CDR2 (germline): ENHRY, SYGVKD. The CDR3 runs to 14 residues.

The rearrangement links TRBV11-3 to TRBJ1-2, with D tentatively TRBD1 (5 bases). Trimming stripped 1 base from V and 2 bases from J, with 5 bases between. CDR1 and CDR2 (germline): SGHNT, YENEEA. The CDR3 has 13 residues. Written as DNA, the CDR3 is TGTGCCAGCAGCTTAGCAGGGAACTATGGCTACACCTTC. This gives the protein CASSLAGNYGYTF.

The genes are TRBV29-1 and TRBJ1-1; 10 nucleotides align to TRBD1. The germline CDR1 and CDR2 sequences are SQVTM and ANQGSEA. J lost 4 bases, V lost 6 bases, and 14 bases had no gene match. The CDR3 runs 16 residues. DNA for the CDR3: TGCAGCGTCCTTTCTGGGACAGGGGCCTTGAGCACTGAAGCTTTCTTT. Its translation is CSVLSGTGALSTEAFF.

This rearrangement joins TRBV4-1 to TRBJ1-2; perhaps TRBD1 as D (6 bases). The V end was cut by 1 base, the J end by 0 bases, with 9 bases between. Germline V gene lookup returns CDR1 MGHRA and CDR2 YSYEKL. The CDR3 runs to 15 residues. DNA of the CDR3: TGCGCCAGCAGCCAAGGACAGGCTACTAACTATGGCTACACCTTC. It specifies CASSQGQATNYGYTF.

The chain couples TRBV4-3 to TRBJ2-2; no clear D. Trimming cost V 0 bases and J 3 bases, with 5 bases left between them. The CDR3 sequence is 14 residues long. Germline assignment: CDR1 LGHNA and CDR2 YSLEER. The DNA of the CDR3 is TGCGCCAGCAGCCAAGAGAGGCACACCGGGGAGCTGTTTTTT. Protein sequence: CASSQERHTGELFF.

The chain recombines TRBV6-1 with TRBJ2-3; TRBD1 agrees at 8 bases. J lost 3 bases, V lost 7 bases, and 3 bases had no gene match. The germline gives CDR1 MNHNS, CDR2 SASEGT. This CDR3 has 13 amino acids. The CDR3 protein is CASIRDRTDTQYF. CDR3 bases: TGTGCCAGCATACGGGACAGGACAGATACGCAGTATTTT.

V usage is TRBV11-1 and J usage is TRBJ2-3; D may match TRBD1 or TRBD2 (7 bases each). The V and J ends lost 3 bases and 6 bases respectively, with 10 bases between them. The germline V gene encodes CDR1 SGHAT and CDR2 FQDESV (reference sequence). The CDR3 extends over 13 amino acids. The CDR3 bases are TGTGCCAGCAGCTTCCAGGGGGGGGATACGCAGTATTTT. Encoded protein: CASSFQGGDTQYF.

V is TRBV10-3 and J is TRBJ2-3; 8 nucleotides line up with TRBD1. Trimming removed 3 bases from V and 5 bases from J; junction bases left unmatched: 7. The CDR3 has 15 residues. CDR1 is ENHRY and CDR2 is SYGVKD in the germline V gene. CDR3 sequence reads: CAISDGRGLGDTQYF. The CDR3 nucleotides are TGTGCCATCAGTGACGGCAGGGGGCTCGGAGATACGCAGTATTTT.

The V gene is TRBV7-9, the J gene TRBJ1-2; 9 bases are shared with TRBD1. Trimming cost V 2 bases and J 1 base; bases outside gene matches: 11. Germline-derived CDR1 and CDR2 are SEHNR and FQNEAQ (reference sequence). CDR3 length: 18 residues. The CDR3 here is CASSLPTSGQGFNYGYTF. The CDR3 region has the DNA TGTGCCAGCAGCTTACCAACGTCGGGACAGGGTTTTAACTATGGCTACACCTTC.

The chain joins TRBV19 to TRBJ2-3; D is ambiguous. V lost 8 bases and J 2 bases, leaving 11 bases between the germline ends. The CDR3 runs to 13 residues. Germline CDR1 and CDR2: LNHDA and SQIVND (reference sequence). CDR3 residues: CASRTDVTDTQYF. CDR3 sequence (DNA): TGTGCCAGTCGCACAGATGTCACAGATACGCAGTATTTT.

This clone appeared once. The rearrangement uses TRBV7-3 and TRBJ2-1, with TRBD2 as a possible D gene (5 bases). The CDR3 runs to 14 residues. The ends were cut back, 5 bases at V and 1 base at J, with 9 bases in the middle. In germline, CDR1 is SGHTA, CDR2 FQGTGA. CDR3 DNA: TGTGCCAGCAGCCAACTAGGGTCCTACAATGAGCAGTTCTTC. This gives the protein CASSQLGSYNEQFF.

V usage is TRBV19 and J usage is TRBJ1-1, with TRBD1 as a possible D gene (6 bases). The CDR3 spans 14 residues. From germline, CDR1 is LNHDA and CDR2 SQIVND (reference sequence). Trimming pared 3 bases from V and 4 bases from J, leaving 12 bases between. DNA of the CDR3: TGTGCCAGTAGTATCCGGACAGTTTTCACTGAAGCTTTCTTT. It yields the protein CASSIRTVFTEAFF.

The chain couples TRBV7-6 to TRBJ2-7; 10 nucleotides align to TRBD2. CDR1 and CDR2 from the germline V gene are SGHVS and FNYEAQ. The CDR3 contains 15 residues. V lost 4 bases and J lost 1; bases outside the gene matches: 4. The DNA for the CDR3 is TGTGCCAGCAGCTCCTTAGCGGGGGGATCCTACGAGCAGTACTTC. This gives the protein CASSSLAGGSYEQYF.

The chain links TRBV5-4 to TRBJ2-1, with D possibly matching TRBD1 (5 bases). Germline CDR1 and CDR2: SGHNT and YYREEE (reference sequence). This CDR3 spans 14 amino acids. Trimming took 0 bases from V and 5 from J, leaving 9 bases between them. CDR3 loop: CASSLVGRDNEQFF. The DNA of the CDR3 is TGTGCCAGCAGCTTGGTCGGCAGGGACAATGAGCAGTTCTTC.